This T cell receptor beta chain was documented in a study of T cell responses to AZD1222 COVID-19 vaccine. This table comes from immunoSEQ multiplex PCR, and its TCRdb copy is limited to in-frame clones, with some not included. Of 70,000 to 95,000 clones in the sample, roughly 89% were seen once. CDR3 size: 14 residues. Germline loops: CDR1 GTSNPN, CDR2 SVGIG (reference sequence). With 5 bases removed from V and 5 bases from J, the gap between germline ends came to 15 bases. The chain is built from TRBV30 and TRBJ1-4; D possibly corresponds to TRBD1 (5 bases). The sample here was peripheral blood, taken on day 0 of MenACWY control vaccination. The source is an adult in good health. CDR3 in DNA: TGTGCCTGGGATGGGGCATCCGGAAATGAAAAACTGTTTTTT. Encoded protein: CAWDGASGNEKLFF. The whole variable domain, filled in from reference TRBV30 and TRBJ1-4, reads SQTIHQWPATLVQPVGSPLSLECTVEGTSNPNLYWYRQAAGRGLQLLFYSVGIGQISSEVPQNLSASRPQDRQFILSSKKLLLSDSGFYLCAWDGASGNEKLFFGSGTQLSVL.